This entry lists 9 T cell receptor beta chains sequenced from one sample in a study of shared clonotypes between healthy human individuals. TCRdb's copy holds only in-frame clones and misses some; the assay was immunoSEQ multiplex PCR. The sample shows some 2,100,000 clones, approximately 96% of them seen only once. The sequenced sample consisted of naive CD4+ T cells sorted from blood. The subset was: CD45RA+ positively selected. These receptors originate from a man aged 18-30 years in good health.

This rearrangement joins TRBV10-3 to TRBJ2-7, with a tentative D call TRBD1 (5 bases). This CDR3 contains 13 residues. The V and J ends lost 9 bases and 4 bases respectively, with 16 bases between them. CDR1 and CDR2 (germline): ENHRY, SYGVKD. DNA of the CDR3: TGTGCCATTACAGGTATGAGTATTTACGAGCAGTACTTC. This gives the protein CAITGMSIYEQYF.

This rearrangement joins TRBV30 to TRBJ2-6; D might be TRBD2 (5 bases). Trimming stripped 1 base from V and 0 bases from J, with 13 bases between. The CDR3 is 17 residues long. CDR1 and CDR2 (germline): GTSNPN, SVGIG (reference sequence). DNA of the CDR3: TGTGCCTGGAGTGCCAGCAAGACTAACTCTGGGGCCAACGTCCTGACTTTC. Its protein is CAWSASKTNSGANVLTF.

This rearrangement joins TRBV4-1 to TRBJ2-7, with TRBD1 as a possible D gene (5 bases). Germline V lookup: CDR1 MGHRA, CDR2 YSYEKL. The germline V and J ends were trimmed by 0 bases and 0 bases, with 6 bases remaining between them. The CDR3 sequence is 14 residues long. CDR3 DNA sequence: TGCGCCAGCAGCCAAGAGACAGTCTCCTACGAGCAGTACTTC. It encodes CASSQETVSYEQYF.

The rearrangement uses TRBV2 and TRBJ2-2; no clear D gene. The CDR3 extends over 14 amino acids. Germline V CDR1 and CDR2: SNHLY, FYNNEI. The V end lost 0 bases, the J end lost 4 bases, and 6 bases lay between the germline ends. CDR3 loop: CASSEARTTGELFF. CDR3 sequence (DNA): TGTGCCAGCAGTGAAGCCCGAACCACCGGGGAGCTGTTTTTT.

This clone was seen only a few times. V usage is TRBV2 and J usage is TRBJ2-2, with TRBD2 identical over 10 bases. CDR1 and CDR2 (germline): SNHLY, FYNNEI. This CDR3 is 16 amino acids long. The J segment lost 1 base and the V segment lost 6 bases, leaving 5 bases of the junction unmatched. The CDR3 sequence: CASRTSGLGNTGELFF. The DNA for the CDR3 is TGTGCCAGCAGGACTAGCGGGTTGGGGAACACCGGGGAGCTGTTTTTT.

CDR3 residues: CASSTGTSGRALNEQFF. CDR3 nucleotide sequence: TGTGCCAGCAGCACGGGGACTAGCGGGAGGGCTCTCAATGAGCAGTTCTTC. The V call is TRBV5-4, the J call TRBJ2-1, with 16 bases identical to TRBD2. The CDR3 has 17 amino acids. Germline V gene data show CDR1 as SGHNT and CDR2 as YYREEE (reference sequence). The V and J ends lost 4 bases and 6 bases, in that order; junction bases with no gene match: 7.

On this clone: Other DNA sequences in the same sample also yield this CDR3. The chain recombines TRBV18 with TRBJ1-3; 7 bases fit TRBD1. The CDR3 consists of 14 residues. V shed 6 bases and J 0 bases; nucleotides not matched to a gene: 2. CDR1 is KGHSH, CDR2 LQKENI, per germline. CDR3 sequence (DNA): TGTGCCAGCTCCAGGGACAGCTCTGGAAACACCATATATTTT. Its protein product is CASSRDSSGNTIYF.

V and J are TRBV27 and TRBJ2-1; no definite D call. Per germline, CDR1 MNHEY and CDR2 SMNVEV (reference sequence). The CDR3 length is 15 residues. Trimming cost V 6 bases and J 0 bases, with 12 bases left between them. The CDR3 nucleotides are TGTGCCAGCAGACCCCTTCATAGCTCCTACAATGAGCAGTTCTTC. It specifies CASRPLHSSYNEQFF.

This clone was found once. The gene calls are TRBV4-3 and TRBJ1-3, with unresolved D. V was pared by 1 base and J by 14 bases, with 9 bases between. This CDR3 contains 11 residues. The V gene's germline CDR1 is LGHNA and CDR2 YSLEER. CDR3 DNA: TGCGCCAGCAGCCAAGGAGCGGACCTATATTTT. Translating gives CASSQGADLYF.